A selection of T cell receptor beta chains follows, all from one sample in a study of OX40 agonist ivuxolimab in advanced cancers. The data were produced by immunoSEQ multiplex PCR, yet TCRdb's version contains in-frame clones alone and is incomplete. This table has approximately 49,000 clones, 83% appearing once. The sequencing here drew on CD4+ or CD8+ T cells sorted from blood, taken in a trial of the OX40 agonist ivuxolimab. These receptors all come from an adult with an advanced solid tumor such as melanoma, head and neck, liver or kidney cancer. The CDR3 runs from the conserved cysteine through the conserved F or W. Each record gives: clone size, D gene, J gene, V gene, CDR3 protein, CDR3 DNA. The D gene is left open where the match is weak. Clone size is stated in some rows and not others, as once, few, many or a class when expanded.

once	NA	TRBJ2-1	TRBV5-6	CASSLLETNEQFF	TGTGCCAGCAGCTTATTAGAAACCAATGAGCAGTTCTTC
once	NA	TRBJ2-1	TRBV4-3	CASSQPGPSLVF	TGCGCCAGCAGCCAGCCTGGTCCCTCATTGGTCTTC
NA	NA	TRBJ1-4	TRBV7-2	CASSQGRADEKLFF	TGTGCCAGCAGCCAAGGCAGGGCGGATGAAAAACTGTTTTTT
NA	TRBD1	TRBJ2-7	TRBV18	CASSPRDRFDYEQYF	TGTGCCAGCTCACCACGGGACAGGTTTGACTACGAGCAGTACTTC
once	NA	TRBJ1-4	TRBV19	CASSIPGTGGEKLFF	TGTGCCAGTAGTATACCAGGGACCGGCGGGGAAAAACTGTTTTTT
NA	NA	TRBJ1-4	TRBV5-4	CASSLIDNEKLFF	TGTGCCAGCAGCTTGATAGATAATGAAAAACTGTTTTTT
NA	NA	TRBJ1-2	TRBV6-5	CASSYSRGVHGYTF	TGTGCCAGCAGTTACTCACGCGGCGTCCATGGCTACACCTTC
once	TRBD2	TRBJ2-5	TRBV7-2	CASSYTSGGRGETQYF	TGTGCCAGCAGCTACACTAGCGGGGGAAGGGGAGAGACCCAGTACTTC
NA	NA	TRBJ1-6	TRBV2	CASTATVVGGSPLHF	TGTGCCAGCACCGCGACAGTCGTAGGTGGGTCACCCCTCCACTTT
NA	NA	TRBJ1-4	TRBV4-2	CASSQVGVGGGDNEKLFF	TGTGCCAGCAGCCAAGTGGGAGTGGGTGGGGGCGATAATGAAAAACTGTTTTTT
NA	TRBD1	TRBJ1-3	TRBV6-6	CASSYSTRGQGNTIYF	TGTGCCAGCAGTTACAGCACCAGGGGGCAAGGAAACACCATATATTTT
NA	NA	TRBJ1-2	TRBV27	CASSPRPESVYTF	TGTGCCAGCAGCCCACGGCCGGAGTCGGTCTACACCTTC
NA	NA	TRBJ2-7	TRBV7-9	CASSPTAYEQYF	TGTGCCAGCAGCCCGACAGCTTACGAGCAGTACTTC
few	NA	TRBJ1-4	TRBV9	CASSVRGSSNEKLFF	TGTGCCAGCAGCGTACGAGGAAGCTCGAATGAAAAACTGTTTTTT
NA	NA	TRBJ1-6	TRBV7-8	CASSLQGAASSYNSPLHF	TGTGCCAGCAGCTTACAGGGCGCCGCTAGCTCCTATAATTCACCCCTCCACTTT
few	NA	TRBJ1-5	TRBV7-6	CASSLGENQPQHF	TGTGCCAGCAGCTTAGGGGAGAATCAGCCCCAGCATTTT
NA	NA	TRBJ1-5	TRBV30	CAWSSGSNQPQHF	TGTGCCTGGAGTTCGGGCAGCAATCAGCCCCAGCATTTT
NA	TRBD2	TRBJ2-1	TRBV5-4	CASSLALAGVRQNEQFF	TGTGCCAGCAGCTTGGCATTAGCGGGGGTTCGGCAGAATGAGCAGTTCTTC
NA	NA	TRBJ2-7	TRBV14	CASSRGRDYEQYF	TGTGCCAGCAGCCGGGGCAGGGACTACGAGCAGTACTTC
medium-sized	TRBD1	TRBJ1-6	TRBV19	CASSIATGGNSPLHF	TGTGCCAGTAGTATTGCGACAGGGGGGAATTCACCCCTCCACTTT
once	NA	TRBJ1-5	TRBV6-6	CASHRSGQPQHF	TGTGCCAGCCACCGTAGCGGTCAGCCCCAGCATTTT
NA	NA	TRBJ2-1	TRBV29-1	CSVSSGISYNEQFF	TGCAGCGTGAGCTCAGGGATCTCCTACAATGAGCAGTTCTTC
NA	TRBD2	TRBJ2-3	TRBV4-1	CASSPQPSGGTDTQYF	TGCGCCAGCAGCCCCCAACCTAGCGGGGGCACAGATACGCAGTATTTT
NA	NA	TRBJ2-2	TRBV19	CASSRRDSTPRGELFF	TGTGCCAGTAGTCGCCGGGACTCTACGCCCCGGGGGGAGCTGTTTTTT
NA	TRBD1	TRBJ1-2	TRBV29-1	CSGEEGQGAHGYTF	TGCAGCGGGGAGGAGGGACAGGGGGCTCATGGCTACACCTTC
NA	TRBD1	TRBJ2-1	TRBV7-9	CASSLLDREGQFF	TGTGCCAGCAGCTTACTCGACAGGGAAGGGCAGTTCTTC
NA	NA	TRBJ2-7	TRBV19	CASSRRDTPQQYF	TGTGCCAGTAGTAGGAGGGACACTCCCCAGCAGTACTTC
NA	NA	TRBJ2-5	TRBV10-3	CAISDLAETQYF	TGTGCCATCAGTGACCTAGCGGAGACCCAGTACTTC
NA	NA	TRBJ1-5	TRBV19	CASSMDKNQPQHF	TGTGCCAGTAGTATGGACAAGAATCAGCCCCAGCATTTT
NA	TRBD1	TRBJ2-7	TRBV27	CASSMRQGSYEQYF	TGTGCCAGCAGTATGCGACAGGGTTCCTACGAGCAGTACTTC
few	TRBD1	TRBJ2-6	TRBV10-2	CASSLTGGTGANVLTF	TGCGCCAGCAGCCTGACAGGGGGCACTGGGGCCAACGTCCTGACTTTC
NA	NA	TRBJ1-5	TRBV5-8	CASSLGRDSNQPQHF	TGTGCCAGCAGCTTAGGGCGCGATAGCAATCAGCCCCAGCATTTT
NA	NA	TRBJ1-1	TRBV5-5	CASSLQMNTEAFF	TGTGCCAGCAGCCTGCAAATGAACACTGAAGCTTTCTTT
NA	NA	TRBJ1-1	TRBV7-3	CASSLTTATSNEAFF	TGTGCCAGCAGCTTAACGACCGCTACTAGCAATGAAGCTTTCTTT
once	NA	TRBJ1-3	TRBV7-2	CASSLTGGADTIYF	TGTGCCAGCAGCTTAACGGGGGGCGCGGACACCATATATTTT
NA	TRBD2	TRBJ2-7	TRBV5-1	CASSLGTALAGYAYEQYF	TGCGCCAGCAGCTTGGGGACCGCACTAGCGGGCTACGCCTACGAGCAGTACTTC
NA	NA	TRBJ1-2	TRBV19	CASSIQDYGYTF	TGTGCCAGTAGTATTCAGGACTATGGCTACACCTTC
NA	NA	TRBJ2-5	TRBV5-4	CASSPQGQETQYF	TGTGCCAGCAGCCCGCAGGGACAAGAGACCCAGTACTTC
NA	NA	TRBJ2-2	TRBV9	CASSVRWGELFF	TGTGCCAGCAGCGTAAGGTGGGGGGAGCTGTTTTTT
few	NA	TRBJ1-5	TRBV9	CASSVLFVRGEPQHF	TGTGCCAGCAGCGTTCTTTTTGTGAGAGGCGAGCCCCAGCATTTT
NA	NA	TRBJ2-3	TRBV7-2	CASSFGSGDTQYF	TGTGCCAGCAGCTTCGGTTCAGGGGATACGCAGTATTTT
NA	NA	TRBJ1-4	TRBV18	CASSPQGEGEKLFF	TGTGCCAGCTCACCCCAAGGGGAGGGTGAAAAACTGTTTTTT
NA	TRBD2	TRBJ2-5	TRBV2	CASSERAGGQTQYF	TGTGCCAGCAGTGAAAGAGCGGGGGGGCAGACCCAGTACTTC
NA	TRBD1	TRBJ1-6	TRBV6-5	CASSSRGLLNSPLHF	TGTGCCAGCAGCTCCAGGGGGCTTCTTAATTCACCCCTCCACTTT